This is a list of T cell receptor beta chains from one sample in a study of blood T cell repertoires in COVID-19. Method: immunoSEQ multiplex PCR; TCRdb's copy keeps in-frame clones and lacks some. This sample yields tens of thousands of clones, of which approximately 86% are seen a single time; 6.5% to 9% belongs to the top ten. The source material was peripheral blood. All receptors derive from a man aged 55 to 69 with acute or convalescent COVID-19. CDR3s include the opening cysteine and the closing phenylalanine or tryptophan. A D gene is named only where the DNA matches it firmly. Clone sizes are given selectively: once, few, many, or a class where the clone is expanded.

j_call	clone_size	d_call	v_call	cdr3_nt	cdr3_aa
TRBJ2-2	.	.	TRBV20-1	TGCAGTGCTAGTGTCCGGGGAGCTGTTTTT	CSASVRGAVF
TRBJ2-2	.	.	TRBV7-9	TGTGCCAGCAGCTTAACTAGATCGTCCGGGGAGCTGTTTTTT	CASSLTRSSGELFF
TRBJ2-7	.	TRBD2	TRBV11-2	TGTGCCAGCACTTCCCTATGGGCACTAGCGGGAGTTAGCGAGCAGTACTTC	CASTSLWALAGVSEQYF
TRBJ2-7	.	TRBD1	TRBV7-8	TGTGCCAGCAGCTTAGCGGCAGGGGGCAGCTACGAGCAGTACTTC	CASSLAAGGSYEQYF
TRBJ2-3	.	.	TRBV6-5	TGTGCCACCTTTAGCGGAAATACGCAGTATTTT	CATFSGNTQYF
TRBJ1-2	.	TRBD1	TRBV18	TGTGCCAGCTCACCAGGGACAGTTAACTATGGCTACACCTTC	CASSPGTVNYGYTF
TRBJ1-2	.	TRBD1	TRBV9	TGTGCCAGCAGCGTAGGACAGGGCTCCTATGGCTACACCTTC	CASSVGQGSYGYTF
TRBJ1-5	.	TRBD1	TRBV29-1	TGCAGCGTTGGGGTTGACAGGGGGCTTCAGCCCCAGCATTTT	CSVGVDRGLQPQHF
TRBJ1-3	.	.	TRBV2	TGTGCCAGCAGTGGACAGGTTATCTCTGGAAACACCATATATTTT	CASSGQVISGNTIYF
TRBJ1-1	.	.	TRBV19	TGTGCCAGTAGTCACCGGGGGGGCAGTAACACTGAAGCTTTCTTT	CASSHRGGSNTEAFF
TRBJ2-3	once	TRBD2	TRBV19	TGTGCCAGTAGTATGATTGTTGGTGGGGGAGGGGATACGCAGTATTTT	CASSMIVGGGGDTQYF
TRBJ1-1	.	.	TRBV4-3	TGCGCCAGCAGCTCCTTCACTGAAGCTTTCTTT	CASSSFTEAFF
TRBJ1-3	.	.	TRBV6-5	TGTGCCAGCAGTTCCGGGGGGCTTGGAAACACCATATATTTT	CASSSGGLGNTIYF
TRBJ2-2	.	TRBD2	TRBV3-1/TRBV3-2	TGTGCCAGCAGCCAAGGGCTAGCGGGGGTCACCGGGGAGCTGTTTTTT	CASSQGLAGVTGELFF
TRBJ1-1	.	.	TRBV19	TGTGCCAGTAGACAACATACGGGGGTGTTGGGGACTGAAGCTTTCTTT	CASRQHTGVLGTEAFF
TRBJ2-3	.	.	TRBV9	TGTGCCAGCAGCGTAGTTGGCAGGGCAGGAGATACGCAGTATTTT	CASSVVGRAGDTQYF
TRBJ2-1	.	TRBD2	TRBV30	TGTGCCTGGAGTGGAGGGACTAGCGGGGATAAATACAATGAGCAGTTCTTC	CAWSGGTSGDKYNEQFF
TRBJ2-7	.	.	TRBV5-1	TGCGCCAGCAGCGGGGGCCTTTACGAGCAGTACTTC	CASSGGLYEQYF
TRBJ1-2	.	TRBD1	TRBV6-5	TGTGCCAGCAGGGGGGACAGTCCTGGCTACACCTTC	CASRGDSPGYTF
TRBJ1-3	.	.	TRBV30	TGTGCCTGGAGTGGTGGGGGCCACACCATATATTTT	CAWSGGGHTIYF
TRBJ2-3	.	.	TRBV12-5	TGTGCTAGTGGTTTGTTAGGACTCGGCCAGTATTTT	CASGLLGLGQYF
TRBJ2-5	.	.	TRBV29-1	TGCAGCGTACCGACAGGCAATCAAGAGACCCAGTACTTC	CSVPTGNQETQYF
TRBJ1-5	.	.	TRBV16	TGTGCCAGCAGCCAATCGAATTCCCAGGGTACCCAACATTTT	CASSQSNSQGTQHF
TRBJ2-1	.	TRBD2	TRBV27	TGTGCCAGCAGTTTCTTGCGGGGGGCCCTGAGCTCCTACAATGAGCAGTTCTTC	CASSFLRGALSSYNEQFF
TRBJ1-6	.	.	TRBV27	TGTGCCAGCAGGAAGTCAGAAAATTCACCCCTCCACTTT	CASRKSENSPLHF
TRBJ1-1	.	.	TRBV6-5	TGTGCCAGCAGTTACGCCGGCGGAGCCAACACTGAAGCTTTCTTT	CASSYAGGANTEAFF
TRBJ2-3	.	TRBD1	TRBV9	TGTGCCAGCAGCGATGGACAGGGGGTAACAGATACGCAGTATTTT	CASSDGQGVTDTQYF
TRBJ2-5	.	TRBD2	TRBV5-4	TGTGCCAGCAGCTTGGAAGGACTAGCGGGAGGAGGAGAGACCCAGTACTTC	CASSLEGLAGGGETQYF
TRBJ2-1	.	TRBD2	TRBV27	TGTGCCAGCAGCCTCAGACTAGCGGGAGGCGTAGCTAGTGAGCAGTTCTTC	CASSLRLAGGVASEQFF
TRBJ2-7	.	TRBD1	TRBV27	TGTGCCAGCAGTTTATCCGGGACAGGGTTCTACGAGCAGTACTTC	CASSLSGTGFYEQYF
TRBJ2-5	.	.	TRBV5-6	TGTGCCAGCAGCTTGGCAGGGGTGACGCTTCAAGAGACCCAGTACTTC	CASSLAGVTLQETQYF
TRBJ1-1	.	.	TRBV30	TGTGCCTGGAGTGGCTACAGCCGGAACACTGAAGCTTTCTTT	CAWSGYSRNTEAFF
TRBJ2-1	.	TRBD1	TRBV6-4	TGTGCCAGCAGTACCGGGACAGGGTGGGATGAGCAGTTCTTC	CASSTGTGWDEQFF
TRBJ2-3	.	.	TRBV7-3	TGTGCCAGCAGCTTAGGCTCTTCTGCAGATACGCAGTATTTT	CASSLGSSADTQYF
TRBJ1-1	once	.	TRBV6-2/TRBV6-3	TGTGCCAGCAGTATTGGTAGTCGCTCTGAAGCTTTCTTT	CASSIGSRSEAFF
TRBJ2-7	.	.	TRBV7-9	TGTGCCAGCTCCCCGTCCTACGAGCAGTACTTC	CASSPSYEQYF
TRBJ2-3	once	TRBD2	TRBV4-3	TGCGCCAGCAGCCAAGATGGGCTAGCGGCAGATACGCAGTATTTT	CASSQDGLAADTQYF
TRBJ1-6	.	TRBD1	TRBV2	TGTGCCAGCAGACTTGGGACAGGAAATAATTCACCCCTCCACTTT	CASRLGTGNNSPLHF
TRBJ1-1	.	TRBD1	TRBV6-5	TGTGCCAGCACCCCGGGACAGGGTTGGACTGAAGCTTTCTTT	CASTPGQGWTEAFF